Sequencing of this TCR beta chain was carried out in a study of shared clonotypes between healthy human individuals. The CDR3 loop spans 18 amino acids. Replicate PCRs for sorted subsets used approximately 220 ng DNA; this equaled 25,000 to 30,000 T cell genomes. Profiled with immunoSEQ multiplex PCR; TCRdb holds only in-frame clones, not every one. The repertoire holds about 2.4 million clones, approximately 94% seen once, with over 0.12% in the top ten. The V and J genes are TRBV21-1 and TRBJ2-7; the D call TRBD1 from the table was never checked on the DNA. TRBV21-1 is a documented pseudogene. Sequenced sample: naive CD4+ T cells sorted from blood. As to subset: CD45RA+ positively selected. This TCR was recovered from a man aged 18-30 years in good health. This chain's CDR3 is CASSKAYRGRTQRREQYF. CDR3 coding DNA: TGTGCCAGCAGCAAAGCGTACAGGGGCCGTACCCAGAGGAGGGAGCAGTACTTC.